A single sample gave rise to the 2 T cell receptor beta chains below, sequenced in a study of memory CD4+ T cells and cytomegalovirus serostatus. The sort gate was single viable CD3+CD4+CD8-CD45RO+ cells for memory CD4+ T cells. The repertoire was sequenced with immunoSEQ multiplex PCR; TCRdb's copy has only in-frame clones and lacks some. The data show approximately 40,000 clones, 76% seen once. Material for sequencing was memory CD4+ T cells from blood. These TCRs come from an adult in good health and CMV-seronegative.

CDR3 region: CASSPGTVNGYTF. The CDR3 nucleotides read TGTGCCAGCAGCCCCGGGACAGTCAATGGCTACACCTTC. The genes are TRBV5-4 and TRBJ1-2; 7 bases agree with TRBD1. Per the germline V gene, CDR1 is SGHNT and CDR2 is YYREEE (reference sequence). Germline trimming cut 4 bases from V and 6 bases from J; bases unmatched to any gene: 6. The CDR3 sequence is 13 residues long.

The chain carries TRBV30 and TRBJ2-3; D is unresolved. Trimming took off 5 bases at V and 0 bases at J, with 6 bases between the two ends. The length of the CDR3 is 12 residues. Germline V CDR1 and CDR2: GTSNPN, SVGIG (reference sequence). CDR3 nucleotides: TGTGCCTGGGGCAGAAGCACAGATACGCAGTATTTT. Protein product: CAWGRSTDTQYF.